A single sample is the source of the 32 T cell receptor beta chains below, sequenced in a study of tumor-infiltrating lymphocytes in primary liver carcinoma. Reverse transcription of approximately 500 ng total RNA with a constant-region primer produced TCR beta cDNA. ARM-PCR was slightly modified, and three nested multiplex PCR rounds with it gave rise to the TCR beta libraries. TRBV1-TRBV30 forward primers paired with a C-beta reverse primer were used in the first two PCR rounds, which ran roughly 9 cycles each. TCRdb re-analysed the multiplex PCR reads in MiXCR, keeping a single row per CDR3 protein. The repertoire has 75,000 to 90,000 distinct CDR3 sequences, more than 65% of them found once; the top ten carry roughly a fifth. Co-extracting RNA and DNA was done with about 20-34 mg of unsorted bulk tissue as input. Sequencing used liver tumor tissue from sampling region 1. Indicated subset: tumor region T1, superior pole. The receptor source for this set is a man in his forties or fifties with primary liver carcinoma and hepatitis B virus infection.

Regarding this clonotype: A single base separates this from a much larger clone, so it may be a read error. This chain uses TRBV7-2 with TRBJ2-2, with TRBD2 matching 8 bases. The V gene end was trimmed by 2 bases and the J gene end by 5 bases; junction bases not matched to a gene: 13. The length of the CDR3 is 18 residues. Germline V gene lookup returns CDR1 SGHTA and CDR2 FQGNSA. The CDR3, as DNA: TGTGCCAGCAGCTTAAAGCGGGAGATTCTCGGGCGGACCGGGGAGCTGTTTTTT. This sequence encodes CASSLKREILGRTGELFF.

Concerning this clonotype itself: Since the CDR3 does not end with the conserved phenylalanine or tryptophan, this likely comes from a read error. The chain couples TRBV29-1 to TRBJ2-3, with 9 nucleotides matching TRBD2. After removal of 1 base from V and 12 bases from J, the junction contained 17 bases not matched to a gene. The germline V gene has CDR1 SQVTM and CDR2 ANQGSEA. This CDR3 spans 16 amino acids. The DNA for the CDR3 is TGCAGCGTTGAAGGGGTGGCTAGCGGGGCCACAGTTACACAGTATTAT. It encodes CSVEGVASGATVTQYY.

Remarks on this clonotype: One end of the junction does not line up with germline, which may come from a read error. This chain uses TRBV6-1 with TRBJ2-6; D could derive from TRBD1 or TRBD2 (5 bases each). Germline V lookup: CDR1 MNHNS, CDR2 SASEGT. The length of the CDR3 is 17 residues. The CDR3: CASTLGPDRSGAKVLTF. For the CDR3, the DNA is TGTGCCAGCACCCTGGGACCGGACCGCTCTGGGGCCAAGGTCCTGACTTTC.

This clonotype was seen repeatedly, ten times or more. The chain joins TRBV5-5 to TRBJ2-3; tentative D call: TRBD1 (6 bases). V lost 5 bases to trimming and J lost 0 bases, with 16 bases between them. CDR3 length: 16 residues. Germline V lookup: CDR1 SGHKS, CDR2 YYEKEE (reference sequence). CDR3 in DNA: TGTGCCAGCAGGAGGCAGGGGTCCCTTAGCACAGATACGCAGTATTTT. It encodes CASRRQGSLSTDTQYF.

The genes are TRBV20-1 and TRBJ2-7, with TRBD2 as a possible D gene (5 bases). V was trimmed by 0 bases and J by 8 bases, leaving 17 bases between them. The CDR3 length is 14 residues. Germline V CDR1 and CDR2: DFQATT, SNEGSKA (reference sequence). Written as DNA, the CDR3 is TGCAGTGCTAGAGATCCCCATGGTGGAGGACAGCAGTACTTC. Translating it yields CSARDPHGGGQQYF.

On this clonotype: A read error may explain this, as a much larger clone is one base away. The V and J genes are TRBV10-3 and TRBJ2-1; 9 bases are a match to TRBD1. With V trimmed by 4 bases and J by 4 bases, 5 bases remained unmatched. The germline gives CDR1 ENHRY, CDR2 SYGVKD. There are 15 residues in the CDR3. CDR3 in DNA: TGTGCCATCAGTGGCCGGGACAGGGTGTACAATGAGCAGTTCTTC. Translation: CAISGRDRVYNEQFF.

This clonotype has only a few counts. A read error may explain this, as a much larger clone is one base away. The CDR3 here is CASSPTTSRDEQSF. The CDR3 nucleotides read TGTGCCAGCAGTCCTACGACTAGTAGGGATGAGCAGTCCTTC. This chain connects TRBV2 to TRBJ2-1; D perhaps matches TRBD2 (6 bases). The CDR3 has 14 amino acids. CDR1 is SNHLY and CDR2 is FYNNEI in the germline V gene. The full variable domain, with the rest looked up from reference TRBV2 and TRBJ2-1, is EPEVTQTPSHQVTQMGQEVILRCVPISNHLYFYWYRQILGQKVEFLVSFYNNEISEKSEIFDDQFSVERPDGSNFTLKIRSTKLEDSAMYFCASSPTTSRDEQSFGPGTRLTVL.

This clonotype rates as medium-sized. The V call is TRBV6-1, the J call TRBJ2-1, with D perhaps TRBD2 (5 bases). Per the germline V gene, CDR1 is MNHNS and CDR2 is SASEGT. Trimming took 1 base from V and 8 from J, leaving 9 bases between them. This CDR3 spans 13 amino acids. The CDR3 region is CASSEVGVDEQFF. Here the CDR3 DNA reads TGTGCCAGCAGTGAAGTGGGAGTCGATGAGCAGTTCTTC.

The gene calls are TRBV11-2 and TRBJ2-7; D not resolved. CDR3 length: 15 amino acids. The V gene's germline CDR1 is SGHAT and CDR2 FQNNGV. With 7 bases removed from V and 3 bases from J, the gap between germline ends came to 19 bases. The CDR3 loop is CASITAPGSGYEQYV. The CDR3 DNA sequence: TGTGCCAGCATCACGGCACCGGGTTCGGGCTACGAGCAGTACGTC.

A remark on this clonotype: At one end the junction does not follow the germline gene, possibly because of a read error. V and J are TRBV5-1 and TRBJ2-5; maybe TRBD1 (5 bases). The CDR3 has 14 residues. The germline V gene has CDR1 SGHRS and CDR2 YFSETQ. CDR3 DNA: TGCGTCAGCAGCCCCCAGACAGAGAGGGAGACCCAGTACTTC. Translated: CVSSPQTERETQYF. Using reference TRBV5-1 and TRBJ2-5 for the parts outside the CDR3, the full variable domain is KAGVTQTPRYLIKTRGQQVTLSCSPISGHRSVSWYQQTPGQGLQFLFEYFSETQRNKGNFPGRFSGRQFSNSRSEMNVSTLELGDSALYLCVSSPQTERETQYFGPGTRLLVL.

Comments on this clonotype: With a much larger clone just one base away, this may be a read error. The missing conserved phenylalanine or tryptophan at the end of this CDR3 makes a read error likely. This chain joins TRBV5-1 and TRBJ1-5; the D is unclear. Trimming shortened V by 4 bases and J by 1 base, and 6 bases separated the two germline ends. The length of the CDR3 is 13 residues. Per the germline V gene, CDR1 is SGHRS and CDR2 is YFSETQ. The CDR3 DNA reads TGCGCCAGCAGCATAGGGAGCAATCAGCCCCAGCATCTT. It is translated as CASSIGSNQPQHL.

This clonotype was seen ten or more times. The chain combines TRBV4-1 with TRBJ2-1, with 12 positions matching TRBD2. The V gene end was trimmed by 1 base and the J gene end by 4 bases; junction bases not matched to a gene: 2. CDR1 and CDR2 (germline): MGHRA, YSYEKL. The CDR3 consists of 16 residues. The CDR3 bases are TGCGCCAGCAGCCAAGTCGGGACTAGCGGGTACAATGAGCAGTTCTTC. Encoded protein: CASSQVGTSGYNEQFF.

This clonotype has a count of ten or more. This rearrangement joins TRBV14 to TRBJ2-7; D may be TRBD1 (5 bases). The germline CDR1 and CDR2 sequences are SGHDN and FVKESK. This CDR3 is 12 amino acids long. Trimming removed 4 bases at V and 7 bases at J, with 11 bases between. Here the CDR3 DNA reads TGTGCCAGCAGCCTGCTGGGGCGAGAGCAGTACTTC. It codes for CASSLLGREQYF. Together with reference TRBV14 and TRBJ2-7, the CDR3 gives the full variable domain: EAGVTQFPSHSVIEKGQTVTLRCDPISGHDNLYWYRRVMGKEIKFLLHFVKESKQDESGMPNNRFLAERTGGTYSTLKVQPAELEDSGVYFCASSLLGREQYFGPGTRLTVT.

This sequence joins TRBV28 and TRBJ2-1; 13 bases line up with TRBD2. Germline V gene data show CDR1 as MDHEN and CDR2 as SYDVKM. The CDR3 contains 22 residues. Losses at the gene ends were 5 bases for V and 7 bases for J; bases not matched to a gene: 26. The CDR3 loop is CASSRGTSGVYLPGVPPNEQFF. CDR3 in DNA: TGTGCCAGCAGTCGAGGGACTAGCGGGGTATACCTACCCGGCGTACCCCCGAATGAGCAGTTCTTC.

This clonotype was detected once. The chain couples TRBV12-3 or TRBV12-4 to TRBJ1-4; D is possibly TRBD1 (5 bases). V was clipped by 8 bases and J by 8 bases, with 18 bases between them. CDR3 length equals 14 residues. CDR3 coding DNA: TGTGCCAGCGGCTCAAACGGGACCGTAGAAAAACTGTTTTTT. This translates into CASGSNGTVEKLFF.

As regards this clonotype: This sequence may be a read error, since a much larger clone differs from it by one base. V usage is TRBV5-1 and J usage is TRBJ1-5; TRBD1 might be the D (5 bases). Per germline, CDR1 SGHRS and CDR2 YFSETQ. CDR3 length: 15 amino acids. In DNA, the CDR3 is TGCGCCAGCAGCTTAACAGGTGAAGGAAATCAGTCCCAGCATTTT. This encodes CASSLTGEGNQSQHF.

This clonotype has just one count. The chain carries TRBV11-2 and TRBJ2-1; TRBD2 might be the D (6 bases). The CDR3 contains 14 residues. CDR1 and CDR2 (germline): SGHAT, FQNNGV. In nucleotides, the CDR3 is TGTGTCGGCAGTTCAGCGGGCCCTGTGAATGAGCAGTTCTTC. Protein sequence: CVGSSAGPVNEQFF.

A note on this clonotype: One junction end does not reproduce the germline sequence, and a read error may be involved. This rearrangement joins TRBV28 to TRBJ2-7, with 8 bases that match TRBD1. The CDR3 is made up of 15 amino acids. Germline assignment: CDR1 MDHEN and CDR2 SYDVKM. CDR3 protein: CASSPDPGQAYEKCF. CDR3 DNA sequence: TGTGCCAGCAGTCCCGACCCGGGACAGGCCTACGAGAAGTGCTTC.

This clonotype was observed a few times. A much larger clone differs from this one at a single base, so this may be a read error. CDR3 in DNA: TGTGCCAGCAGTTCTCTAGAGGATTCGCCCCAGCATTTT. It yields the protein CASSSLEDSPQHF. V is TRBV6-2 or TRBV6-3 and J is TRBJ1-5; D ambiguous. This CDR3 is built from 13 residues. Trimming removed 4 bases at V and 9 bases at J, with 13 bases between. Germline-derived CDR1 and CDR2 are MNHEY and SVGEGT.

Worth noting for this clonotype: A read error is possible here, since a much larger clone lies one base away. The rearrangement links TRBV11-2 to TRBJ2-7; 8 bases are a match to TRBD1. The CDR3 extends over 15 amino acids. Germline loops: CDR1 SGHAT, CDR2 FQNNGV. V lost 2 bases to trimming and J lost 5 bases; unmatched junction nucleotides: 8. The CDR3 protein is CASSLRWTGKNEQYF. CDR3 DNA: TGTGCCAGCAGCTTACGATGGACAGGGAAAAACGAGCAGTACTTC.

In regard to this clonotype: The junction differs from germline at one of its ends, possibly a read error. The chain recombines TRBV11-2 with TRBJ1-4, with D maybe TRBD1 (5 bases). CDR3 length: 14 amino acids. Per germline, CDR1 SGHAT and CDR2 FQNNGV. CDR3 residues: CANSLEVGDDKLFF. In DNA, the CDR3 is TGTGCCAACAGCTTAGAGGTTGGGGACGATAAGCTGTTTTTT.

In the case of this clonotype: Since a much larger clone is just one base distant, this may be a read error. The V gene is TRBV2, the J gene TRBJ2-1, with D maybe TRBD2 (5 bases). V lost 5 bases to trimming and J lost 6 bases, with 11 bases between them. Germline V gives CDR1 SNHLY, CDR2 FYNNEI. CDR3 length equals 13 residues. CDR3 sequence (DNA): TGTGCCAGCAGTCCTATCGAGGGCAATGAGCAGTTCTTC. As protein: CASSPIEGNEQFF.

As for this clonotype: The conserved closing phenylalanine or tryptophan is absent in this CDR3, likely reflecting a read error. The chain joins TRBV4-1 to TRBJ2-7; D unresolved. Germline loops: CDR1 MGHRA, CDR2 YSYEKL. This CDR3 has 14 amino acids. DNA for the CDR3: TGCGCCAGCAGCCCTGAGGAAGGGTCCTACGAACAGTACCTC. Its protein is CASSPEEGSYEQYL.

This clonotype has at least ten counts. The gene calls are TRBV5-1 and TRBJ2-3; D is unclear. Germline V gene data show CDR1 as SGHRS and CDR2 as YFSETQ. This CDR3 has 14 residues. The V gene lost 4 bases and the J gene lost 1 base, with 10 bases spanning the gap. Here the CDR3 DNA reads TGCGCCAGCAGCCAACATTCAGGCACAGATACGCAGTATTTT. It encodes CASSQHSGTDTQYF.

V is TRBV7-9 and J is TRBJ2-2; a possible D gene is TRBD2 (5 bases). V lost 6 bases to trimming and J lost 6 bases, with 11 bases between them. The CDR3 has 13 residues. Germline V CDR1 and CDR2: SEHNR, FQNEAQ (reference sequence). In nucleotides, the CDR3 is TGTGCCAGCAGTCCGCGAGGGTCCGGGGAGCTGTTTTTT. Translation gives CASSPRGSGELFF.

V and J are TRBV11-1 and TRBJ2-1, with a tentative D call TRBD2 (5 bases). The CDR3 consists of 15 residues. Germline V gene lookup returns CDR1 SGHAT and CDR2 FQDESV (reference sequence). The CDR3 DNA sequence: TGTATCAGCAGCTTAGCGTTGGGCCCTTACGATGAGCAGTTCTTC. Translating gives CISSLALGPYDEQFF.

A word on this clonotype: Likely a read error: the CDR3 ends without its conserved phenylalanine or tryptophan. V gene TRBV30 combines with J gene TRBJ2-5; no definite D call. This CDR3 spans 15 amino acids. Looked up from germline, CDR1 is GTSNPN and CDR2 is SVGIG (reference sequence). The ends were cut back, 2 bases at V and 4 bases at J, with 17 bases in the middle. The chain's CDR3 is CAWSIHWQVLETQYL. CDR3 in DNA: TGTGCCTGGAGTATACATTGGCAGGTCCTAGAGACCCAGTACTTA.

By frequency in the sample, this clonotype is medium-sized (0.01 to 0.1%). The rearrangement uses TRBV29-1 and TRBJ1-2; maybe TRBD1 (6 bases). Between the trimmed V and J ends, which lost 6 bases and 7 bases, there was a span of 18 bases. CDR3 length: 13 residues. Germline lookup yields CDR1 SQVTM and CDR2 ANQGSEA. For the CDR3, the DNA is TGCAGCGTGGGGACGTCGGGGGCATTTGGCTACACCTTC. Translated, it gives CSVGTSGAFGYTF.

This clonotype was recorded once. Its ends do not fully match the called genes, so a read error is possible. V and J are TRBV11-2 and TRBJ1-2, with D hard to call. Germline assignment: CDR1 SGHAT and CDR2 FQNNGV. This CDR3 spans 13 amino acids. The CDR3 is CASSLNGNYGYTF. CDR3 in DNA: TGTGCCAGCAGCTTAAATGGGAACTACGGCTACACCTTC.

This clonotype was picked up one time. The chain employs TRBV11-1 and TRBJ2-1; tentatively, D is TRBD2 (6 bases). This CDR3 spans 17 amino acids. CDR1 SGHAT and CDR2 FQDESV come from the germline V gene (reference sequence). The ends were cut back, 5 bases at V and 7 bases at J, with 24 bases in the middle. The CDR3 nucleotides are TGTGCCAGCAGCCTGGGAGTAGCGGAAGAAGTTGAGAATGAGCAGTTCTTC. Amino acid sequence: CASSLGVAEEVENEQFF. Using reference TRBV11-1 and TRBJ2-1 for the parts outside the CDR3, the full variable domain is EAEVAQSPRYKITEKSQAVAFWCDPISGHATLYWYRQILGQGPELLVQFQDESVVDDSQLPKDRFSAERLKGVDSTLKIQPAELGDSAMYLCASSLGVAEEVENEQFFGPGTRLTVL.

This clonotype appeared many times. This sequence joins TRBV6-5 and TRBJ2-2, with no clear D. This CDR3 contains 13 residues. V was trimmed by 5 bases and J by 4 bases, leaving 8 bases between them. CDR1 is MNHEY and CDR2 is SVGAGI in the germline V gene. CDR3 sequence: CASSKGVTGELFF. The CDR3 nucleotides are TGTGCCAGCAGTAAGGGCGTCACCGGGGAGCTGTTTTTT.

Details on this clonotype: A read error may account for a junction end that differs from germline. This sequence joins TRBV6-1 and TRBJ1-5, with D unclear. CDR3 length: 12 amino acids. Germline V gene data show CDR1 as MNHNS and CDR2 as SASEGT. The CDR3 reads CANWAANRPQHF. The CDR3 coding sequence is TGTGCCAACTGGGCAGCAAATCGGCCCCAGCATTTT.